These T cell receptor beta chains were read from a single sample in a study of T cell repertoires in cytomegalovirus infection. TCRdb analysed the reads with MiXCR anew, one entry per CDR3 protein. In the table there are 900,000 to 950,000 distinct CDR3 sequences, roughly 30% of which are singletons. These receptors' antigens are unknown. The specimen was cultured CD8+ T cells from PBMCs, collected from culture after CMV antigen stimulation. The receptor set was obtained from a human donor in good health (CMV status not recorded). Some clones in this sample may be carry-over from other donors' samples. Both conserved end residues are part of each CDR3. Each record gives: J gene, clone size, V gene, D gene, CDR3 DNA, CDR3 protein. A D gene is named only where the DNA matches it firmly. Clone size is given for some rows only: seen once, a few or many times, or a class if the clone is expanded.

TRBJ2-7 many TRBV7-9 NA TGTGCCAGCAGCTTAGTTCCCGGAAGGTTCGAGCAGTACTTC CASSLVPGRFEQYF
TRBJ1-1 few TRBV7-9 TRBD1 TGTGCCAGCAGCTTTTCCGACAGGGGGCCACTGAACACTGAAGCTTTCTTT CASSFSDRGPLNTEAFF
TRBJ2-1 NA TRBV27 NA TGTGCCAGCAGTTTAACAGGAAGTTTCAGGGGCAATGAGCAGTTCTTC CASSLTGSFRGNEQFF
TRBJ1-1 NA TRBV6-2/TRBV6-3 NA TGTGCCAGCAGACGTGGTTGGACTGAAGCTTTCTTT CASRRGWTEAFF
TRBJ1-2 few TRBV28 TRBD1 TGTGCCAGCAGCTTCCGGGACAGGGGGAGTGTGAGATATGGCTACACCTTC CASSFRDRGSVRYGYTF
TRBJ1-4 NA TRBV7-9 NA TGTGCCAGCAGCTTAGGGGTCGGCAGGGGCAGGATTAATGAAAAACTGTTTTTT CASSLGVGRGRINEKLFF
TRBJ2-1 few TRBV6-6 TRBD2 TGTGCCAGCAGTTACTTTAGCGGGGCCCTCAATGAGCAGTTCTTC CASSYFSGALNEQFF
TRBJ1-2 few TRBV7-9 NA TGTGCCAGCAGCCCCGAGGGGTGGGTTAACTATGGCTACACCTTC CASSPEGWVNYGYTF
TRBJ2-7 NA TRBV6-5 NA TGTGCCAGCAGTTACTCAGGCGTAAACTACGAGCAGTACTTC CASSYSGVNYEQYF
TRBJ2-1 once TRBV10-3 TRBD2 TGTGCCATCAGAGGACTAGGCGATGAGCAGTTCTTC CAIRGLGDEQFF
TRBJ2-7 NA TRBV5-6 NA TGTGCCAGCAGCTCCGGGACATCGACCTACGAGCAGTACTTC CASSSGTSTYEQYF
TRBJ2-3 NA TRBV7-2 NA TGTGTCAGCAGCTTAGAAGATAGGTATACAGATACGCAGTATTTT CVSSLEDRYTDTQYF
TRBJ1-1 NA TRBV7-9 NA TGTGCCAGCAGCCCACCACTTCAGGCGGAGAACACTGAAGCTTTCTTT CASSPPLQAENTEAFF
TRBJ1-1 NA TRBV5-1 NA TGCGCCAGCAGCTTGATGGGGCCGGTCACTGAAGCTTTCTTT CASSLMGPVTEAFF
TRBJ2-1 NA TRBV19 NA TGTGCCAGTAGTATTATACCACTCAATGAGCAGTTCTTC CASSIIPLNEQFF
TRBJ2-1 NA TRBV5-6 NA TGTGCCAGCAGCTTAAACAGTTTTCGTGAGCAGTTCTTC CASSLNSFREQFF
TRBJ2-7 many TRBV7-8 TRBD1 TGTGCCAGCAGCAAACAGGGGAGCTCCTACGAGCAGTACTTC CASSKQGSSYEQYF
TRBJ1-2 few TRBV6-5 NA TGTGCCAGCAGTTACTCGAGGTCAGGGGCGGGCTATGGCTACACCTTC CASSYSRSGAGYGYTF
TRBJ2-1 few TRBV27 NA TGTGCCAGCAGTCCCGGGACTGCCCACAATGAGCAGTTCTTC CASSPGTAHNEQFF
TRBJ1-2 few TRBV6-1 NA TGTGCCAGCAGTGAAGGCGCAGGGATACTAAATCCTAACTATGGCTACACCTTC CASSEGAGILNPNYGYTF
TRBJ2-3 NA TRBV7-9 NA TGTGCCAGCAGCCCCTTCGGGGATACGCAGTATTTT CASSPFGDTQYF
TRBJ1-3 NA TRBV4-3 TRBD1 TGCGCCAGCAGCCAAGAAGGAGACAGGGAAAGCGGAAACACCATATATTTT CASSQEGDRESGNTIYF
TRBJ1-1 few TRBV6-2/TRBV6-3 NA TGTGCCAGCAGTTACTTAGTAAAATATATTGCAGGGGAGTGGAACACTGAAGCTTTCTTT CASSYLVKYIAGEWNTEAFF
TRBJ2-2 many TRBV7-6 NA TGTGCCAGCAGCAGCCGGGACCGAGACACCGGGGAGCTGTTTTTT CASSSRDRDTGELFF
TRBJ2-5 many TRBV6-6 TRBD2 TGTGCCAGCAGTTACTCGGGAGGGGAGGGTTTAGAGACCCAGTACTTC CASSYSGGEGLETQYF
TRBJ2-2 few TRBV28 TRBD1 TGTGCCAGCAGTCGGGGACAGATCGGGGAGCTGTTTTTT CASSRGQIGELFF
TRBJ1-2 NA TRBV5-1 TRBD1 TGCGCTATTTTGCGGGACAGGTCGATTGGCTACACCTTC CAILRDRSIGYTF
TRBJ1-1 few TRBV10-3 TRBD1 TGTGCCATCAGTGAGAAGGGACAGGGGGCTCCTTTATGGCAACCTGAAGCTTTCTTT CAISEKGQGAPLWQPEAFF
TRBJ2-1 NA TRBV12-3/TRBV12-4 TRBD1 TGTGCCAGCAGCCAGACAGGGAACCATCCCTACAATGAGCAGTTCTTC CASSQTGNHPYNEQFF
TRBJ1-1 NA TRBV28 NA TGTGCCAGCAGTTTACCCTATAACATGGGGGCGCACACTGAAGCTTTCTTT CASSLPYNMGAHTEAFF
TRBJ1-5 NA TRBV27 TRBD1 TGTGCCAGCAGTCAGACAGGGACTGTTCAGCCCCAGCATTTT CASSQTGTVQPQHF
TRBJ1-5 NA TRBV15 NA TGTGCCACCAGCAGTTACAGAGGTAGCAATCAGCCCCAGCATTTT CATSSYRGSNQPQHF
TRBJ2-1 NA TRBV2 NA TGTGCCAGCACACGCGGAGGGGATGAGCAGTTCTTC CASTRGGDEQFF
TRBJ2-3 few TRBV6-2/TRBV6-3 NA TGTGCCAGCAGTCTTCAGGGAGGAGAAGCAGATACGCAGTATTTT CASSLQGGEADTQYF
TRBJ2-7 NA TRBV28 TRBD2 TGTGCCTGCGCGGGGGTCTCTCTATACGAGCAGTACTTC CACAGVSLYEQYF
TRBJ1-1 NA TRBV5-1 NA TGCGCCAGCAGCGTACCCCCTAGGGGAGTTGGAACTGAAGCTTTCTTT CASSVPPRGVGTEAFF
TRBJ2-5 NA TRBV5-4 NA TGTGCCAGCAGGCAGGGTGGCCAAGAGACCCAGTACTTC CASRQGGQETQYF
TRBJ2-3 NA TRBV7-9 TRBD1 TGTGCCAGCAGCTGGGCGCCGGGACAGGGGACAGATAGCGCAGATACGCAGTATTTT CASSWAPGQGTDSADTQYF
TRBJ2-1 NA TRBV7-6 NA TGTGCCAGCAGCTCCTCTCCCCCGGACGGGTTCTTC CASSSSPPDGFF
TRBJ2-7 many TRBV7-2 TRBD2 TGTGCCAGCAGCCCTGTAGCGGGGGGCCTCGAGCAGTACTTC CASSPVAGGLEQYF
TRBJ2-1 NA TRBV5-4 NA TGTGCCAGCAGCTTGGGACAGGTACACTCCTACAATGAGCAGTTCTTC CASSLGQVHSYNEQFF
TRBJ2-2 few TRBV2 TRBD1 TGTGCCAGCAGTGCTCCCCTAGACAGGGTCACCGGGGAGCTGTTTTTT CASSAPLDRVTGELFF
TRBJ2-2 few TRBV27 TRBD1 TGTGCCAGCAGTTTATTGGGGGACAGGGCGACCGGGGAGCTGTTTTTT CASSLLGDRATGELFF
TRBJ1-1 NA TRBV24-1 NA TGTGCCACCAGTGAAACGAGGATCACTGAAGCTTTCTTT CATSETRITEAFF